Listed below are T cell receptor beta chains from one sample, sequenced in a study of beta chain features in type 1 diabetes. Some clones are missing from TCRdb's copy, which holds only in-frame ones; the method was immunoSEQ multiplex PCR. This sample has about 240,000 clones, with approximately 15% found just once. Sequenced sample: naive CD4+ T cells from blood. These receptors were taken from a man aged 25-40 years with type 1 diabetes. The CDR3 runs from the conserved cysteine through the conserved F or W.

j_call v_call cdr3_aa
TRBJ2-5 TRBV6-6 CASSAERGVETQYF
TRBJ2-7 TRBV5-1 CASSVDRALGEQYF
TRBJ2-7 TRBV5-1 CASSLGTGGEQYF
TRBJ2-1 TRBV2 CAGSIRDLGSNEQFF
TRBJ2-1 TRBV18 CASSYGLADSYNEQFF
TRBJ1-5 TRBV11-2 CASSLRGEPQHF
TRBJ2-3 TRBV30 CAWTSGASTDTQYF
TRBJ2-2 TRBV23-1 CASSPCTGELFF
TRBJ2-7 TRBV5-6 CASSWTRRRHEQYF
TRBJ2-7 TRBV6-5 CASSYSGGPGTYEQYF
TRBJ2-5 TRBV7-2 CASSPRGGTGKARTQYF
TRBJ2-5 TRBV5-1 CASSLGSGGGETQYF
TRBJ1-4 TRBV15 CATSRAPSTNEKLFF
TRBJ1-1 TRBV6-1 CASSVLDTTEAFF
TRBJ1-5 TRBV27 CASSLSTGDQPQHF
TRBJ2-5 TRBV9 CASSVGDTKDQYF